Listed here are 6 T cell receptor beta chains from one sample, sequenced in a study of Graves' ophthalmopathy and Graves' hyperthyroidism. The sequenced template was RNA, covering the TCR beta CDR3 region. After a first-round RT-PCR with HTBI primers, a second-round multiplex PCR was run. TCRdb recomputed calls from the multiplex PCR reads with MiXCR, one row per CDR3 protein. The table records a few hundred thousand distinct CDR3 sequences, approximately 15% of them present only once. Input material: peripheral blood. The receptors here all came from a woman under 30 with stable Graves' hyperthyroidism.

J is TRBJ2-7 and V is TRBV6-4; D might be TRBD1 or TRBD2, each matching 6 bases. The CDR3 is 13 residues long. The ends were cut back, 8 bases at V and 7 bases at J, with 18 bases in the middle. The V gene's germline CDR1 is MRHNA and CDR2 SNTAGT. The CDR3 nucleotides read TGTGCCAGCGAATGGACGGGGGCGGGGGAGCAGTACTTC. This gives the protein CASEWTGAGEQYF.

This clonotype was seen repeatedly, ten times or more. This is likely a read error, given that the CDR3 carries no conserved phenylalanine or tryptophan at its end. The rearrangement joins TRBV12-3 or TRBV12-4 to TRBJ1-6; TRBD1 is a possible D gene (6 bases). Trimming took off 3 bases at V and 10 bases at J, with 13 bases between the two ends. The CDR3 contains 14 residues. The CDR3 nucleotides read TGTGCCAGCAGTTTCATCTCTACAGGGTCACCCCTCCACTCT. As protein: CASSFISTGSPLHS.

In this sample, this clonotype turned up many times. CDR3 nucleotides: TGCAGTGCTGCACTGGTGGGCGAGCAGTACTTC. Its translation is CSAALVGEQYF. The gene calls are TRBV20-1 and TRBJ2-7; D remains unclear. CDR3 length equals 11 residues. CDR1 is DFQATT and CDR2 is SNEGSKA in the germline V gene (reference sequence). V shed 5 bases and J shed 6 bases, with 11 bases lying between them.

This clonotype occurred many times. A junction boundary mismatches the germline segment, possibly from a read error. The chain joins TRBV7-4 to TRBJ2-4; TRBD1 might be the D (6 bases). The CDR3 covers 20 residues. From germline, CDR1 is SGHVT and CDR2 SQSDAQ. The CDR3 protein is CASRLGHQTGLRGLRNIQYF. The CDR3, as DNA: TGTGCCAGCCGCTTAGGCCATCAAACAGGGCTGCGCGGGTTGAGAAACATTCAGTACTTC.

This clonotype has a handful of counts. The genes are TRBV9 and TRBJ1-1; the match to TRBD1 covers 7 bases. The V gene end was trimmed by 4 bases and the J gene end by 9 bases; junction bases not matched to a gene: 15. Germline V gene sequence: CDR1 SGDLS, CDR2 YYNGEE. This CDR3 comprises 15 residues. In nucleotides, the CDR3 is TGTGCCAGCAGCACGCGGACAGGAACCGACGACCAAGCTTTCTTT. It specifies CASSTRTGTDDQAFF.

V and J are TRBV5-6 and TRBJ1-6; D unclear. CDR1 and CDR2 from the germline V gene are SGHDT and YYEEEE. This CDR3 spans 17 amino acids. V gave up 6 bases and J gave up 5 bases, with 21 bases separating them. CDR3 bases: TGTGCCAGCAAGTCGGGGATCACCATTTTGGATAATTCACCCCTCCACTTT. Translated, it gives CASKSGITILDNSPLHF.